This TCR beta chain stems from a study of blood T cells in healthy people across ages. CDR3 length: 15 amino acids. Germline V CDR1 and CDR2: SEHNR, FQNEAQ (reference sequence). V lost 4 bases to trimming and J lost 8 bases; unmatched junction nucleotides: 8. This clonotype was picked up many times. Each donor's blood draw was 7.5 to 10 milliliters of peripheral blood. The authors ran a second PCR of about 7 to 11 cycles using a sample-barcoded 5' primer and a J-beta primer mix. One entry per CDR3 protein, called by TCRdb with MiXCR from the 5' RACE reads. The sample consists of around 650,000 distinct CDR3 sequences, roughly 32% of them appearing once.

J is TRBJ1-4 and V is TRBV7-9; 9 bases match TRBD1. The clonotype comes from a woman of 80 years or more in good health. Sequenced: blood. The CDR3 region has the DNA TGTGCCAGCAGCTCCCTGACAGGGGGAACCGAAAAACTGTTTTTT. Its protein product is CASSSLTGGTEKLFF. Complete variable domain (other parts from reference TRBV7-9 and TRBJ1-4): DTGVSQNPRHKITKRGQNVTFRCDPISEHNRLYWYRQTLGQGPEFLTYFQNEAQLEKSRLLSDRFSAERPKGSFSTLEIQRTEQGDSAMYLCASSSLTGGTEKLFFGSGTQLSVL.